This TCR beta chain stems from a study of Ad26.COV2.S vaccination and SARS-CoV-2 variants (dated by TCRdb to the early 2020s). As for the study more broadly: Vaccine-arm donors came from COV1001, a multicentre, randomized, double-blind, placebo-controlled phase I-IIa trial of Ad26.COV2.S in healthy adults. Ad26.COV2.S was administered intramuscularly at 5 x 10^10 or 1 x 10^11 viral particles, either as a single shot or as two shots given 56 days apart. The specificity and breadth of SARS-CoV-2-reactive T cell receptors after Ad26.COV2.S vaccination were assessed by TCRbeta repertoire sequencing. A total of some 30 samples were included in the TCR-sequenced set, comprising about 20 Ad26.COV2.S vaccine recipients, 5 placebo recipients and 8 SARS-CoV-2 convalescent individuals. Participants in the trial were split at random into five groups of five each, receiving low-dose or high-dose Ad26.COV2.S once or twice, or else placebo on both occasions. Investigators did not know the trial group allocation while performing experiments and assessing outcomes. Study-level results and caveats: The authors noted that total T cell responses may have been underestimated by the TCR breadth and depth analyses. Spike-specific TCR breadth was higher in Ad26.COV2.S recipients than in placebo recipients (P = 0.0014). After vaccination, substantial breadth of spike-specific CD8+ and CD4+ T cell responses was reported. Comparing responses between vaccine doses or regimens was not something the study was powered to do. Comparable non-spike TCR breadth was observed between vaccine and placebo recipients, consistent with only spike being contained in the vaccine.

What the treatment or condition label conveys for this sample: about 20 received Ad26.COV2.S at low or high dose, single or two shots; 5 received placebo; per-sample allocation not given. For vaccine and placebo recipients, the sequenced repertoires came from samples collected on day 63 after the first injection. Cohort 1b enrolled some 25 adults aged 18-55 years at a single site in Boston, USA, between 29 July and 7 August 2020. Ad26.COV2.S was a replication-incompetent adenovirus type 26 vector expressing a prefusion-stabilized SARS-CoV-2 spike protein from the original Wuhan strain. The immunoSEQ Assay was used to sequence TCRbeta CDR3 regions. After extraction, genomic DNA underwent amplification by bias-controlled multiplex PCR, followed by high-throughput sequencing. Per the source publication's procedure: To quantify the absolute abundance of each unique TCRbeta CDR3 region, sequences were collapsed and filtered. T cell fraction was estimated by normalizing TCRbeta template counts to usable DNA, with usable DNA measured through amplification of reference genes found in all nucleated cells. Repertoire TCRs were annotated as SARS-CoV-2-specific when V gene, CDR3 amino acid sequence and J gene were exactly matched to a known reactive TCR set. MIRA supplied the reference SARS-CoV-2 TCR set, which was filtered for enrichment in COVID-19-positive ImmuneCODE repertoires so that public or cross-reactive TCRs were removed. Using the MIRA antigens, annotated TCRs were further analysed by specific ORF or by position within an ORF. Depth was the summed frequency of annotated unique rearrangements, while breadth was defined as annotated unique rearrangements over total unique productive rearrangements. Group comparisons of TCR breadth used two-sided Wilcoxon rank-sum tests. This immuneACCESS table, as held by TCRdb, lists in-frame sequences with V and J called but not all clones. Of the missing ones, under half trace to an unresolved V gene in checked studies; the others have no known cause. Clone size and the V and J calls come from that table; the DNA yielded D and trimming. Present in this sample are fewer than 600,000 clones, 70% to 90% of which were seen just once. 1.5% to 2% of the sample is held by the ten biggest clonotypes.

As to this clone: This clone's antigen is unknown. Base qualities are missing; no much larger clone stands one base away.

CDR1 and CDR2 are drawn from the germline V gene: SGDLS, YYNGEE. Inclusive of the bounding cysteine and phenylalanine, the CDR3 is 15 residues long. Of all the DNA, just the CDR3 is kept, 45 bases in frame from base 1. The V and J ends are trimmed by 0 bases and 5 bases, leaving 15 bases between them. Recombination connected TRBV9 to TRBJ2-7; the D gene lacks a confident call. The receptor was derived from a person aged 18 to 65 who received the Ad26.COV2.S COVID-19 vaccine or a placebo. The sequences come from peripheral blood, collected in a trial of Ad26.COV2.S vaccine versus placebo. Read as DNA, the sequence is TGTGCCAGCAGCGTAGGTGGGCTCCCTCGCCACGAGCAGTACTTC. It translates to CASSVGGLPRHEQYF.